This TCR beta chain was identified in a study of cytomegalovirus exposure and HLA in healthy donors. CDR1 MNHEY and CDR2 SMNVEV come from the germline V gene (reference sequence). With 5 bases clipped from V and 9 bases from J, the junction kept 2 bases outside the gene matches. The CDR3 contains 12 residues. It was with 60 Vbeta and 13 Jbeta primers that the PCR ran. Sequencing was performed with immunoSEQ multiplex PCR; in TCRdb, only in-frame clones are kept and a portion is missing. Among about 100,000 clones, approximately 80% were seen once, and the ten largest hold roughly 3.7%. The sequence was collected from a female donor in good health and CMV-seropositive. This chain connects TRBV27 to TRBJ2-1, with TRBD1 identical over 9 bases. The specimen sequenced was PBMCs. The CDR3 reads CASSQTGGEQFF. CDR3 sequence (DNA): TGTGCCAGCAGTCAGACAGGGGGTGAGCAGTTCTTC.